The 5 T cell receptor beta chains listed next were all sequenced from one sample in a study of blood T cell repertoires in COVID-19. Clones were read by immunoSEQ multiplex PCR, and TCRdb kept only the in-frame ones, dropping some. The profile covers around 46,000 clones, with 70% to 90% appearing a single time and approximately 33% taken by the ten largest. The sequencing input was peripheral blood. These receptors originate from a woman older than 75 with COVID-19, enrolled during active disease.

The CDR3 here is CAISSSGTLYEQYF. CDR3 nucleotides: TGTGCCATCAGCAGTAGCGGGACGTTGTACGAGCAGTACTTC. The chain employs TRBV10-3 and TRBJ2-7; 8 bases fit TRBD2. CDR3 length: 14 amino acids. After removal of 6 bases from V and 4 bases from J, the junction contained 8 bases not matched to a gene. CDR1 is ENHRY, CDR2 SYGVKD, per germline.

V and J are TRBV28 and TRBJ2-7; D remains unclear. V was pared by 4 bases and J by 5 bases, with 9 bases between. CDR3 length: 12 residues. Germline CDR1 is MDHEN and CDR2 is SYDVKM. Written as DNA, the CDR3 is TGTGCCAGCAGTTCCCTAGGCCACGAGCAGTACTTC. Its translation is CASSSLGHEQYF.

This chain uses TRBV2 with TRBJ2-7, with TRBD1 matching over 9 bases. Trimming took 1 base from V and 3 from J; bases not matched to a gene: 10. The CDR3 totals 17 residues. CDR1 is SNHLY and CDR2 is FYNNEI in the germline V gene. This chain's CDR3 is CASSEGPPGQGYYEQYF. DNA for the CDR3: TGTGCCAGCAGTGAAGGACCCCCGGGACAGGGCTACTACGAGCAGTACTTC.

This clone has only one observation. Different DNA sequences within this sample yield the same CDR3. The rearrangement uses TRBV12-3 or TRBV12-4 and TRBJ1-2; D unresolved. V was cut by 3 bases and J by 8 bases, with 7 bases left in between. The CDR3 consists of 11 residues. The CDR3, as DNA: TGTGCCAGCAGTTTCCGGGAGGGCTACACCTTC. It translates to CASSFREGYTF.

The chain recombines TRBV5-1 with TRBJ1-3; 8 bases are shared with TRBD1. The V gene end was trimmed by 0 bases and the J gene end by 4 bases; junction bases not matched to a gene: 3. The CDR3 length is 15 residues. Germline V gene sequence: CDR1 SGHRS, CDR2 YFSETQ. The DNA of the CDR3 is TGCGCCAGCAGCTTGGACAGGGGGAGGGGAAACACCATATATTTT. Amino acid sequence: CASSLDRGRGNTIYF.